This T cell receptor (beta chain) was identified during a study of blood T cells in healthy people across ages. On the study more broadly: Per two T cells, about one barcoded beta molecule was captured through template switching. Regarding the study as a whole: TCR beta diversity, measured per million T cells, fell in a roughly linear way with age. Across samples, TCR beta diversity tracked strongly with naive T cell percentage.

Samples each yielded at least 6 micrograms of total RNA. This CDR3 is 14 amino acids long. The germline CDR1 and CDR2 sequences are LGHDT and YNNKEL (reference sequence). With 2 bases removed from V and 0 bases from J, the gap between germline ends came to 5 bases. A second about 6 to 12 cycle PCR used barcoded and J-beta primers. Using its own MiXCR run on the 5' RACE reads, TCRdb lists one record per CDR3 protein. The table has more than 1,400,000 distinct CDR3 sequences, approximately 40% seen once; the top ten hold 7% to 9.5%. As regards this clonotype: Its cognate antigen is unknown.

This sequence originates from a woman in her late teens or twenties in good health. Sequenced: blood. The chain carries TRBV3-1 and TRBJ2-1; D is undetermined. The CDR3 bases are TGTGCCAGCAGCCAACCGAGCTCCTACAATGAGCAGTTCTTC. As protein: CASSQPSSYNEQFF.